Listed below are T cell receptor beta chains from one sample, sequenced in a study of response to subunit inactivated influenza vaccine. From the RT-PCR reads, TCRdb called clonotypes with MiXCR, one entry per CDR3 protein. Here the sample spans hundreds of thousands of distinct CDR3 sequences, around 10% being singletons. This same sample was also part of a study on T cells expressing NK-cell markers.

Sample: PBMCs from blood, taken on the day of vaccination. These receptors all stem from a man in his forties or fifties who received an inactivated influenza vaccine. Each CDR3 is given with its conserved first and last residue. The D gene is left open where the match is weak. Clone size appears in some rows only: once, few, many, or a class for an expanded clone.

size,V,J,D,DNA,CDR3
few,TRBV7-8,TRBJ1-1,TRBD1,TGTGCCAGCAGCTTAGGTGAGGGGGCCATGAACACTGAAGCTTTCTTT,CASSLGEGAMNTEAFF
many,TRBV20-1,TRBJ2-4,NA,TGCAGTGCTAGCGGGAAGGAGGCCAAAAACATTCAGTACTTC,CSASGKEAKNIQYF
NA,TRBV20-1,TRBJ2-1,TRBD2,TGCAGTGCTAGTATCCGGGGGGGCGTAGACAATGAGCAGTTCTTC,CSASIRGGVDNEQFF
NA,TRBV20-1,TRBJ2-5,NA,TGCAGTGCTAGAGATTTCGGGAACCAAGAGACCCAGTACTTC,CSARDFGNQETQYF
few,TRBV2,TRBJ2-7,TRBD1,TGTGCCAGCCAGGGGGCGAGTGAGCAGTACTTC,CASQGASEQYF
many,TRBV14,TRBJ2-7,NA,TGTGCCAGCAGCCGCCGGGACGGCTACGAGCAGTACTTC,CASSRRDGYEQYF
many,TRBV10-3,TRBJ2-7,NA,TGTGCCATCAGGCCCCCCGGGAATAGCTACGAGCAGTACTTC,CAIRPPGNSYEQYF
few,TRBV5-1,TRBJ1-1,NA,TGCGCCAGCAGCTTTAGGGGGGCGCGGGAGGGTGAAGCTTTCTTT,CASSFRGAREGEAFF
few,TRBV27,TRBJ2-3,TRBD2,TGTGCCAGCAGTTTTAAATTTGGCGGTCTAGCGGGAGGGTGGGGCACAGATACGCAGTATTTT,CASSFKFGGLAGGWGTDTQYF
NA,TRBV5-1,TRBJ2-4,TRBD1,TGCGCCAGCAGCTACGGACAGGGGACTATCATGAACATTCAGTACTTC,CASSYGQGTIMNIQYF
few,TRBV9,TRBJ2-1,NA,TGTGCCAGCAGCGCCCAACCCGGGACCAATGAGCAGTTCTTC,CASSAQPGTNEQFF
NA,TRBV12-3/TRBV12-4,TRBJ1-4,NA,TGTGCCAGCAGTTTAACGGGGATATGGCCGCCCGAAAAACTGTTTTTT,CASSLTGIWPPEKLFF
many,TRBV12-3/TRBV12-4,TRBJ2-1,NA,TGTGCCAGCAGTTCCGGGGGTTACAATGAGCAGTTCTTC,CASSSGGYNEQFF
NA,TRBV9,TRBJ2-2,TRBD2,TGTGCCAGCACCGGACTAGCGGGAGGAACCGGGGAGCTGTTTTTT,CASTGLAGGTGELFF
few,TRBV20-1,TRBJ1-1,TRBD1,TGCAGTGCTAGGACAGGGATTAGCACTGAAGCTTTCTTT,CSARTGISTEAFF
few,TRBV10-1,TRBJ2-7,NA,TGCGCCAGCGGAGCCGGGACGGGCCTCTACGAGCAGTACTTC,CASGAGTGLYEQYF
few,TRBV6-5,TRBJ2-3,NA,TGTGCCAGCAGTCCTCTAGTCACAGATACGCAGTATTTT,CASSPLVTDTQYF
NA,TRBV7-9,TRBJ2-3,NA,TGTGCCAGCACCCCCCCCCAAAACACAGATACGCAGTATTTT,CASTPPQNTDTQYF
many,TRBV12-3/TRBV12-4,TRBJ1-5,TRBD1,TGTGCCAGCGGAGGGACAGGGCCAAATCAGCCCCAGCATTTT,CASGGTGPNQPQHF
few,TRBV10-3,TRBJ2-7,NA,TGTGCCATCAGTGTCGGGCCCGGAGGCTACGAGCAGTACTTC,CAISVGPGGYEQYF
few,TRBV2,TRBJ2-7,TRBD2,TGTGCCAGCAGTGAAATCGGTCTAGCGGGGAACGAGCAGTACTTC,CASSEIGLAGNEQYF
NA,TRBV4-2,TRBJ2-5,TRBD1,TGTGCCAGCAGCACGACAGGGTCAGAGACCCAGTACTTC,CASSTTGSETQYF
NA,TRBV9,TRBJ2-3,TRBD2,TGTGCCAGCAGCGTCAACCCTGAGGGACCTAGCGGGAGGGCGTCAGATACGCAGTATTTT,CASSVNPEGPSGRASDTQYF
NA,TRBV4-3,TRBJ2-1,NA,TGCGCCAGCAGCCAAGATCGGCAGGGGGGTTACAATGAGCAGTTCTTC,CASSQDRQGGYNEQFF
few,TRBV20-1,TRBJ2-7,NA,TGCAGTGCTAATCACCCCGCCTACGAGCAGTACTTC,CSANHPAYEQYF
many,TRBV7-9,TRBJ2-5,NA,TGTGCCAGCAGCTCTTACTCAAAAGAGACCCAGTACTTC,CASSSYSKETQYF
NA,TRBV11-1,TRBJ2-1,TRBD2,TGTGCCAGCAGCTGGTTTAGCGGGAGAATGCAGGGAAGGAATGAGCAGTTCTTC,CASSWFSGRMQGRNEQFF
NA,TRBV12-3/TRBV12-4,TRBJ1-1,TRBD1,TGTGCCAGCAGGTTGACAGGGGGAGCTTTCTTT,CASRLTGGAFF
NA,TRBV28,TRBJ1-5,NA,TGTGCCGCCCTGGGGGCAAATCAGCCCCAGCATTTT,CAALGANQPQHF
many,TRBV4-2,TRBJ1-2,NA,TGTGCCAGCAGTCCAATCGCCGGGGGCGCGAAGAGCTATGGCTACACCTTC,CASSPIAGGAKSYGYTF
NA,TRBV11-2,TRBJ1-6,TRBD1,TGTGCCAGCAGCTTAGACGGGACAGGGTCCATAATCTATAATTCACCCCTCCACTTT,CASSLDGTGSIIYNSPLHF
NA,TRBV10-3,TRBJ1-2,TRBD1,TGTGCCATCACTAGGACAGGTGTTGGCTACACCTTC,CAITRTGVGYTF
few,TRBV28,TRBJ1-2,NA,TGTGCCAGCAGTTTGGGTAGAGGAGGCTACACCTTC,CASSLGRGGYTF
few,TRBV7-2,TRBJ2-1,NA,TGTGCCAGCAGCTTAGAGGGTAGCGGAAACAATGAGCAGTTCTTC,CASSLEGSGNNEQFF
few,TRBV10-3,TRBJ1-4,TRBD1,TGTGCCATCAGTGCATCCGGGACAGTTAATGAAAAACTGTTTTTT,CAISASGTVNEKLFF
few,TRBV4-2,TRBJ2-2,NA,TGTGCCAGCAGCCAAGCCCAGGGGCACACCGGGGAGCTGTTTTTT,CASSQAQGHTGELFF
NA,TRBV30,TRBJ2-3,NA,TGTGCCTGGAGACCCGCGACTACCAAGCCCACAGATACGCAGTATTTT,CAWRPATTKPTDTQYF
few,TRBV6-1,TRBJ2-5,TRBD1,TGTGCCAGCAGTAAGGACGACAGGGCTGGAGAGACCCAGTACTTC,CASSKDDRAGETQYF
NA,TRBV2,TRBJ1-1,NA,TGTGCCAGCAGTGGCCGGCACAGCCTGAACACTGAAGCTTTCTTT,CASSGRHSLNTEAFF
many,TRBV6-1,TRBJ1-1,TRBD1,TGTGCCAGCAGTCCCCGGACAGGGCAGAACACTGAAGCTTTCTTT,CASSPRTGQNTEAFF
few,TRBV4-1,TRBJ1-5,NA,TGCGCCAGCAGCCAAGATGGGAGGGCAGGGAATCAGCCCCAGCATTTT,CASSQDGRAGNQPQHF
NA,TRBV20-1,TRBJ2-3,TRBD2,TGCAGTGCTAGTCATGTCAGTCTGGGAGGGACAGATACGCAGTATTTT,CSASHVSLGGTDTQYF
NA,TRBV4-2,TRBJ2-7,TRBD1,TGTGCCAGCAGCTACCGGACAGGGGCGGCCGAGCAGTACTTC,CASSYRTGAAEQYF
few,TRBV5-1,TRBJ1-6,NA,TGCGCCAGCAGCCCCGGTCAAGATTCACCCCTCCACTTT,CASSPGQDSPLHF
few,TRBV7-2,TRBJ1-2,NA,TGTGCCAGCAGCTTATATTTCGCGGGGGACTATGGCTACACCTTC,CASSLYFAGDYGYTF
NA,TRBV10-3,TRBJ2-1,NA,TGTGCCATCGGGGGGAACAGAGGTGAGCAGTTCTTC,CAIGGNRGEQFF
few,TRBV7-2,TRBJ2-3,NA,TGTGCCAGCAGCTTCGCAAACCTCCTATTCACAGATACGCAGTATTTT,CASSFANLLFTDTQYF
few,TRBV19,TRBJ2-2,NA,TGTGCCAGTAGTCCGACTAGTGTGACCACCGGGGAGCTGTTTTTT,CASSPTSVTTGELFF
NA,TRBV5-1,TRBJ1-1,TRBD1,TGCGCCAGCAGCTTGGGGACAGGTGAAGTAGCTTTCTTT,CASSLGTGEVAFF
NA,TRBV10-2,TRBJ1-1,TRBD1,TGCGCCAGCAGAGACAGGGTGGTTACTGAAGCTTTCTTT,CASRDRVVTEAFF
NA,TRBV11-2,TRBJ2-2,TRBD2,TGTGCCAGCAGCTTCGGGGACTACGCGAACACCGGGGAGCTGTTTTTT,CASSFGDYANTGELFF